This is a list of T cell receptor beta chains from one sample in a study of shared clonotypes between healthy human individuals. The table came from immunoSEQ multiplex PCR; TCRdb's copy has only in-frame clones and leaves some out. Here the sample spans about 2 million clones, less than 95% being singletons. The source material was naive CD8+ T cells sorted from blood. These receptors were obtained from a man younger than 35 in good health. Both conserved end residues are part of each CDR3. A D gene is named only where the DNA matches it firmly. Clone size is shown for a subset of rows, as once, few, many or a class of expanded clone.

clone_size	v_call	d_call	j_call	cdr3_aa	cdr3_nt
-	TRBV28	TRBD1	TRBJ1-3	CASGQAPGNTIYF	TGTGCCAGCGGACAGGCGCCTGGAAACACCATATATTTT
once	TRBV27	TRBD1	TRBJ2-7	CASSLLGTGGYEQYF	TGTGCCAGCAGTTTACTCGGGACAGGGGGCTACGAGCAGTACTTC
-	TRBV19	TRBD2	TRBJ2-1	CASSSSGGRDNEQFF	TGTGCCAGTAGTTCCAGCGGGGGCCGCGACAATGAGCAGTTCTTC
-	TRBV5-4	TRBD1	TRBJ1-2	CASSLAGTGWVYGYTF	TGTGCCAGCAGCTTGGCCGGGACAGGGTGGGTCTATGGCTACACCTTC
-	TRBV4-1	-	TRBJ2-3	CASSPRTTPLTDTQYF	TGCGCCAGCAGCCCCCGGACTACGCCACTCACAGATACGCAGTATTTT
-	TRBV9	-	TRBJ2-7	CASSVGASGGGYEQYF	TGTGCCAGCAGCGTAGGTGCCTCAGGTGGGGGCTACGAGCAGTACTTC
-	TRBV4-3	-	TRBJ2-7	CASSQDYRGSSYEQYF	TGCGCCAGCAGCCAAGACTACCGAGGGAGCTCCTACGAGCAGTACTTC
-	TRBV7-9	-	TRBJ2-3	CASTPLRSSTDTQYF	TGTGCCAGCACCCCCTTACGCTCTAGCACAGATACGCAGTATTTT
once	TRBV5-6	-	TRBJ1-2	CASSRRDQPSNYGYTF	TGTGCCAGCAGCCGCAGGGACCAACCTTCTAACTATGGCTACACCTTC
-	TRBV30	-	TRBJ1-1	CAWSIFGNTEAFF	TGTGCCTGGAGTATTTTCGGGAACACTGAAGCTTTCTTT
once	TRBV19	-	TRBJ2-3	CASSIWSGTQYF	TGTGCCAGTAGTATATGGTCAGGTACGCAGTATTTT
few	TRBV19	-	TRBJ2-1	CASSMSLSFEQFF	TGTGCCAGTAGTATGAGTCTCTCATTTGAGCAGTTCTTC
-	TRBV4-1	-	TRBJ2-7	CASSQEGDGYEQYF	TGCGCCAGCAGCCAAGAGGGGGACGGTTACGAGCAGTACTTC
-	TRBV4-1	-	TRBJ1-5	CASSQHTNQPQHF	TGCGCCAGCAGCCAACACACTAATCAGCCCCAGCATTTT
-	TRBV7-7	-	TRBJ2-2	CAVGQPNTGELFF	TGTGCGGTAGGGCAACCCAACACCGGGGAGCTGTTTTTT
-	TRBV5-1	TRBD2	TRBJ2-1	CASSLGSGGPFDNEQFF	TGCGCCAGCAGCTTGGGGTCGGGAGGGCCCTTTGACAATGAGCAGTTCTTC
-	TRBV7-9	-	TRBJ2-5	CASSLIGAGIETQYF	TGTGCCAGCAGCTTGATCGGGGCAGGGATAGAGACCCAGTACTTC
-	TRBV13	-	TRBJ1-2	CASSITGTTTNYGYTF	TGTGCCAGCAGCATAACCGGGACGACCACTAACTATGGCTACACCTTC
few	TRBV4-3	TRBD1	TRBJ1-6	CASSQEFGAGGSPLHF	TGCGCCAGCAGCCAAGAGTTCGGGGCAGGGGGCTCACCCCTCCACTTT
once	TRBV29-1	-	TRBJ2-7	CSARMRGGSSYEQYF	TGCAGCGCCCGGATGAGGGGGGGCAGCTCCTACGAGCAGTACTTC
-	TRBV19	-	TRBJ1-4	CASSMDGEEKLFF	TGTGCCAGTAGTATGGACGGGGAAGAAAAACTGTTTTTT
-	TRBV7-9	TRBD1	TRBJ2-7	CASSSGQGGLYEQYF	TGTGCCAGCAGCTCAGGACAGGGCGGCCTCTACGAGCAGTACTTC
-	TRBV7-8	TRBD2	TRBJ2-7	CASSQGLAASYEQYF	TGTGCCAGCAGCCAAGGACTAGCGGCGTCCTACGAGCAGTACTTC
-	TRBV6-1	-	TRBJ2-3	CASSPGQQSMDTQYF	TGTGCCAGCAGTCCCGGACAGCAGAGTATGGATACGCAGTATTTT
-	TRBV2	-	TRBJ2-7	CASNGDRWEQYF	TGTGCCAGCAATGGTGATCGGTGGGAGCAGTACTTC
-	TRBV4-1	-	TRBJ1-3	CASSQESVSGNTIYF	TGCGCCAGCAGCCAAGAGAGCGTTTCTGGAAACACCATATATTTT
-	TRBV19	-	TRBJ1-1	CASSIGTNTEAFF	TGTGCCAGTAGTATCGGGACAAACACTGAAGCTTTCTTT
-	TRBV30	-	TRBJ2-3	CAWSSPENTQYF	TGTGCCTGGAGTTCCCCCGAGAATACGCAGTATTTT
-	TRBV27	TRBD1	TRBJ2-7	CASSHSGGGNYEQYF	TGTGCCAGCAGCCACTCAGGGGGCGGGAACTACGAGCAGTACTTC
-	TRBV27	-	TRBJ2-5	CASSSSGDGWSETQYF	TGTGCCAGCAGTTCAAGCGGAGACGGATGGTCAGAGACCCAGTACTTC
-	TRBV11-2	-	TRBJ2-7	CASSLGQNEQYF	TGTGCCAGCAGCTTAGGGCAGAACGAGCAGTACTTC
once	TRBV9	-	TRBJ1-1	CASRGIGGGSTEAFF	TGTGCCAGCAGGGGTATCGGCGGTGGAAGCACTGAAGCTTTCTTT
-	TRBV19	TRBD2	TRBJ2-1	CASSIDLLAGAYNEQFF	TGTGCCAGTAGTATAGATCTCCTAGCGGGAGCCTACAATGAGCAGTTCTTC
-	TRBV5-1	-	TRBJ1-1	CASHGGGHTEAFF	TGCGCCAGCCATGGCGGGGGGCACACTGAAGCTTTCTTT
-	TRBV30	-	TRBJ2-7	CAWSVVGGSDEQYF	TGTGCCTGGAGTGTTGTGGGAGGCTCTGACGAGCAGTACTTC